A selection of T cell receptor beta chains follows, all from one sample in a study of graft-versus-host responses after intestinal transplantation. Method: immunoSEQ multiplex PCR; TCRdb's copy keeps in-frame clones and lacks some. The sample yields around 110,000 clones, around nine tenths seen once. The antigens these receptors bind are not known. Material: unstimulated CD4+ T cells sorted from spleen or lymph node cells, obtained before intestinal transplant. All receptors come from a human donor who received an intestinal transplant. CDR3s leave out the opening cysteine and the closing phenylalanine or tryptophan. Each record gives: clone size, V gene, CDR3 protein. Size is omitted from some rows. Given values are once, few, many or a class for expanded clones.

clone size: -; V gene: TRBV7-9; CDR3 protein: ASSFRDRTPGELF
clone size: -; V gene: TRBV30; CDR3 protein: AWSVQGLAQETQY
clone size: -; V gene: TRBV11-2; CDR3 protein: ASSLGLPYEQY
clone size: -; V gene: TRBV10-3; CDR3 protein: AIAGGGSTDTQY
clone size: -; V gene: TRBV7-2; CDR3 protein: ASSLGRVSYEQY
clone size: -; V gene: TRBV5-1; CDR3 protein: ASSSQGALDEQF
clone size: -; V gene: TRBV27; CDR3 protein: ASTARYSGANVLT
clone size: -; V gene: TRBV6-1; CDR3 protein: ASTLGTNQPQH
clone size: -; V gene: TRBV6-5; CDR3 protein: ASSYALAGGGETQY
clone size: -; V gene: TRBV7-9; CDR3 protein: ASSRWGDSTEAF
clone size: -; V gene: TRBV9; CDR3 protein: ASSDGQGRGETQY
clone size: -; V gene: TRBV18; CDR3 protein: ASSARRGPEKLF
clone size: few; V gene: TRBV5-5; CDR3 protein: ASSPSGTRRLYTGELF
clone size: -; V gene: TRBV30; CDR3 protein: AWSVASGAF
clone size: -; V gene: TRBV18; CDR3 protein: ASSQTPIQGAYRETEAF
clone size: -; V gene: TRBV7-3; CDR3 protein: ASSSLSGANVLT
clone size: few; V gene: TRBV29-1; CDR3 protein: SVWGAEAF
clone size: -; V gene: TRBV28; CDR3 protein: ASSLYSGGWTGELF
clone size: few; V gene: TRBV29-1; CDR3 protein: SVGQINNYGYT
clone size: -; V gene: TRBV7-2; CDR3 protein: ASSLTDNYGYT
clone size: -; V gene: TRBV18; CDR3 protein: ASSLRGGNEKLF
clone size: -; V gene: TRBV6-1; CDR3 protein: ASSSRTGWSYEQY
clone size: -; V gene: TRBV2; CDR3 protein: ASSESGRKETQY
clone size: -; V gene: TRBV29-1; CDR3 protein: SVFVELARYNEQF
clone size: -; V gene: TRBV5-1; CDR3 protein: ATSTGLNNEQF
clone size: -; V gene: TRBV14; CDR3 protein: ASSRALNSPLH
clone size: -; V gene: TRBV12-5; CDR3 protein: ASRGTAGNTIY
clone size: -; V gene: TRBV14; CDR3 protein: ASSLWTSAISNEQF
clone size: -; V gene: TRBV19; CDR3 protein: ASSIRGVGNTIY
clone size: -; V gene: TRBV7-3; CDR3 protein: ATPEGDETEAF
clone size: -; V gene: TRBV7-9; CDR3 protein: ASSLALLQETQY
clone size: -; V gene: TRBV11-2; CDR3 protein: ASSPGTISYEQY
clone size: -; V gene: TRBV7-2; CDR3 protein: ASSLGQRLYEQY